Presented here are 8 T cell receptor beta chains from one specimen sequenced in a study of T cells in localized non-small cell lung cancer. Some clones are missing from TCRdb's copy, which holds only in-frame ones; the method was immunoSEQ multiplex PCR. The sample holds tens of thousands of clones, about 92% seen once. The sample here was peripheral blood, taken before any cancer treatment. The receptors shown here come from a female donor aged 60 or older with stage I lung adenocarcinoma.

The V gene is TRBV27, the J gene TRBJ1-6; 9 bases line up with TRBD1. In germline, CDR1 is MNHEY, CDR2 SMNVEV (reference sequence). V shed 2 bases and J 9 bases; nucleotides not matched to a gene: 8. The CDR3 sequence is 16 residues long. This CDR3 is CASSLRPGQGSSPLHF. The CDR3 DNA is TGTGCCAGCAGTTTACGACCGGGACAGGGTAGTTCACCCCTCCACTTT.

The V call is TRBV19, the J call TRBJ2-1; TRBD2 agrees at 14 bases. The CDR3 is made up of 15 amino acids. The germline V gene has CDR1 LNHDA and CDR2 SQIVND (reference sequence). J lost 8 bases, V lost 3 bases, and 3 bases had no gene match. CDR3: CASSMGLAGEDEQFF. In DNA form, the CDR3 reads TGTGCCAGTAGTATGGGACTAGCGGGGGAGGATGAGCAGTTCTTC.

The V call is TRBV28, the J call TRBJ1-6; the D is unclear. Germline V gives CDR1 MDHEN, CDR2 SYDVKM. The CDR3 contains 12 residues. In DNA form, the CDR3 reads TGTGCGATTAGAATAGCTAATTCACCCCTCCACTTT. Translation gives CAIRIANSPLHF.

This chain joins TRBV5-1 and TRBJ1-1; no definite D call. V was clipped by 4 bases and J by 2 bases, with 15 bases between them. The CDR3 length is 15 residues. Germline values: CDR1 SGHRS, CDR2 YFSETQ. This CDR3 is CASSPTAVTNTEAFF. Written as DNA, the CDR3 is TGCGCCAGCAGCCCCACCGCTGTGACAAACACTGAAGCTTTCTTT.

This clone was detected a few times. The J gene is TRBJ2-1, the V gene TRBV7-2; the D gene is possibly TRBD2 (6 bases). The length of the CDR3 is 14 residues. Germline V gene lookup returns CDR1 SGHTA and CDR2 FQGNSA. V was trimmed by 0 bases and J by 10 bases, leaving 13 bases between them. For the CDR3, the DNA is TGTGCCAGCAGCTTAGCGGGACTGCATCAAGAGCAGTTCTTC. Encoded protein: CASSLAGLHQEQFF.

This clone was seen just once. This rearrangement joins TRBV10-3 to TRBJ1-2, with 9 bases fitting TRBD1. The V segment lost 0 bases and the J segment 0 bases; nucleotides outside the gene matches: 8. CDR1 and CDR2 (germline): ENHRY, SYGVKD. CDR3 length: 18 residues. This CDR3 is CAISESGQGSLSNYGYTF. The CDR3 DNA reads TGTGCCATCAGTGAGTCTGGACAGGGGTCCCTCTCTAACTATGGCTACACCTTC.

The genes are TRBV7-9 and TRBJ2-5; D call uncertain. Trimming pared 3 bases from V and 4 bases from J, leaving 12 bases between. CDR1 and CDR2 from the germline V gene are SEHNR and FQNEAQ (reference sequence). This CDR3 is built from 14 residues. CDR3 region: CASSFGSLRETQYF. The CDR3 DNA reads TGTGCCAGCAGCTTTGGCAGCCTCCGAGAGACCCAGTACTTC. The complete variable domain, with remaining parts taken from reference TRBV7-9 and TRBJ2-5, reads DTGVSQNPRHKITKRGQNVTFRCDPISEHNRLYWYRQTLGQGPEFLTYFQNEAQLEKSRLLSDRFSAERPKGSFSTLEIQRTEQGDSAMYLCASSFGSLRETQYFGPGTRLLVL.

The chain carries TRBV4-3 and TRBJ1-2, with D uncertain. V gave up 8 bases and J gave up 7 bases, with 11 bases separating them. From germline, CDR1 is LGHNA and CDR2 YSLEER. The length of the CDR3 is 11 residues. CDR3 sequence reads: CASQGDSGYTF. The CDR3 region has the DNA TGCGCCAGCCAAGGTGATAGTGGCTACACCTTC.